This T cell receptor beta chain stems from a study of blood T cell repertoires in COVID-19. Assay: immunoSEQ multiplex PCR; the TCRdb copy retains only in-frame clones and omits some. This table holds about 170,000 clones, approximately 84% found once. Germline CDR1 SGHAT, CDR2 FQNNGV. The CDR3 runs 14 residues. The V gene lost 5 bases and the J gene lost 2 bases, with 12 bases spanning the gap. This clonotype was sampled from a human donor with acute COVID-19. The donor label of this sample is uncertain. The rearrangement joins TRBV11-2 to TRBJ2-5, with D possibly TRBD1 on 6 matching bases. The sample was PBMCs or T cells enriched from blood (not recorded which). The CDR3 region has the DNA TGTGCCAGCAGCCGAGGACAGATTCAAGAGACCCAGTACTTC. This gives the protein CASSRGQIQETQYF.